The sequence of this T cell receptor (beta chain) was determined in a study of blood T cell repertoires in COVID-19 (TCRdb year 2020). Turning to the overall study: The collaborator samples originated in the United States, Italy and Spain and spanned the acute and convalescent phases of COVID-19. The material from the prospective study consisted of cDNA or gDNA derived from T cells, B-cell-depleted T cells, or PBMCs. The dataset comprised deeply sampled blood TCRbeta repertoires from subjects exposed to, actively infected with, or recovered from COVID-19. The repertoires were released in a freely available public database intended as a resource for research on the immune response to SARS-CoV-2. The samples were drawn from the first 160 participants of the ongoing ImmuneRACE study and from 950 to 1,500 subjects provided by 6 global collaborators. Sample metadata almost always included a de-identified subject ID, COVID-19 status, age in years and sex. Where available, HLA class I and class II types were obtained from metadata supplied by the sample provider rather than from assay-based typing. The study at large found these results: How much clinical and demographic metadata was included differed by source and by participant, and the metadata was provided uncurated.

In the case of this clone: Its antigen remains unidentified. No per-base quality is available; no much larger clone lies one base away.

TCRbeta CDR3 regions were amplified from genomic DNA using the immunoSEQ Assay, a bias-controlled multiplex PCR. In the original analysis: Within the assay, amplification of reference gene primers was used to estimate how many nucleated cells each sample contained. Sequence reads were collapsed and filtered to measure the absolute abundance of every unique TCRbeta CDR3 rearrangement. For each sample, productive Simpson clonality was calculated by taking the square root of Simpson's diversity index across productive rearrangements. As stored in TCRdb, this immuneACCESS dataset retains in-frame rearrangements with V and J assigned. A fraction of the clones does not appear; measured against another copy, unresolved V genes explain less than half of the discrepancy, and the remainder lacks a known reason. D and trimming come from the DNA, and the V and J calls and clone size come from that table. This sample gives about 170,000 clones in total; around 83% of them show up just once. The ten largest account for roughly 19% of the sample.

Another Seattle source contributed samples from volunteer blood donors who had recovered from COVID-19. Each collaborating institution followed its own protocols to collect whole blood in K2EDTA tubes. For TCRbeta analysis, collaborator samples were shipped as frozen whole blood, as isolated PBMCs, or as DNA extracted from either sample type. The germline V end is reduced by 5 bases and the J end by 4 bases; junction bases left unmatched: 8. CDR1 and CDR2 are read off the germline V gene as SGHTA and FQGNSA. From the cysteine through the phenylalanine, the CDR3 covers 15 amino acids. The kept DNA is CDR3 alone, 45 bases in frame from the first base.

The receptor was derived from a woman in her seventies who had recovered from COVID-19. In this chain, TRBV7-2 is recombined with TRBJ2-5; TRBD1 agrees with 9 junctional bases. The source material was peripheral blood. The CDR3 region reads CASSTAPGQGETQYF. The sequenced DNA is TGTGCCAGCAGCACGGCCCCGGGACAGGGAGAGACCCAGTACTTC.